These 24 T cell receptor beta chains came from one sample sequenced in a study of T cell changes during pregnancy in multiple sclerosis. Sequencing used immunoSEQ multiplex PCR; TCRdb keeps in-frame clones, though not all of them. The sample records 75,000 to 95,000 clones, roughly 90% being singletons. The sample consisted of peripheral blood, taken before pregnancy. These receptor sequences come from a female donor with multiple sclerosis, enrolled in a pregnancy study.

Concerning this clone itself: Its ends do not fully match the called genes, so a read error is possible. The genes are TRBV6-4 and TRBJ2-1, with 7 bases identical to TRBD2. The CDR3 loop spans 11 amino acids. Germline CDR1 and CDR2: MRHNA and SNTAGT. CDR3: CASSGGGPLVF. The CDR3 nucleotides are TGTGCCAGCAGTGGGGGGGGACCTTTGGTCTTC.

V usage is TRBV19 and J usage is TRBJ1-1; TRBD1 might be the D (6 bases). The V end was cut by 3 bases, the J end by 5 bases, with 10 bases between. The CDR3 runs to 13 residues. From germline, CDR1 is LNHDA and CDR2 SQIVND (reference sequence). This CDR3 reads CASSIPGVTEAFF. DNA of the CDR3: TGTGCCAGTAGTATCCCAGGGGTGACTGAAGCTTTCTTT.

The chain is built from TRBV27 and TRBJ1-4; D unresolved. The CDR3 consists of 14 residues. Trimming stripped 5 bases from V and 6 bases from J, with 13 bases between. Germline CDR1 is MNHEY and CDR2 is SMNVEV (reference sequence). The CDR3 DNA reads TGTGCCAGCAGTCCCGAGATCGGGGATGAAAAACTGTTTTTT. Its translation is CASSPEIGDEKLFF.

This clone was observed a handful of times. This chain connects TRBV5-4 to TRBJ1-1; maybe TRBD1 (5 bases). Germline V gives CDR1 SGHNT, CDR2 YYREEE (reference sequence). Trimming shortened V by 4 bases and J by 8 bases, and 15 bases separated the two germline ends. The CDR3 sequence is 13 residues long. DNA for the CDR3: TGTGCCAGCAGCGTACGCGGGACCCGGGAAGCTTTCTTT. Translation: CASSVRGTREAFF.

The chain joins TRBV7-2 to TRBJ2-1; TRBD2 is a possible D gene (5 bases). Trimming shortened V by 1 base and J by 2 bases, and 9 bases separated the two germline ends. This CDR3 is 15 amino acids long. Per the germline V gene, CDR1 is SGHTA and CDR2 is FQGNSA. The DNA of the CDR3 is TGTGCCAGCAGCTTAGTGGGAGTGCCCTACAATGAGCAGTTCTTC. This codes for CASSLVGVPYNEQFF.

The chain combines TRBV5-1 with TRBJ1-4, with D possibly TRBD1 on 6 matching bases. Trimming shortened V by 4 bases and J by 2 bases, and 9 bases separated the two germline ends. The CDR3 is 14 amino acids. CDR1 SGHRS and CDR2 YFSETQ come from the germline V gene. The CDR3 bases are TGCGCCAGCAGCCCTGGACAGACTAATGAAAAACTGTTTTTT. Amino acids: CASSPGQTNEKLFF.

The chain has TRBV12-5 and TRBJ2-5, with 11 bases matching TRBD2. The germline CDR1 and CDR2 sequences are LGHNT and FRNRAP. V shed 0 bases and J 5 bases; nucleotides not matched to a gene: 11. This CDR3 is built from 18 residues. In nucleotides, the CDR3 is TGTGCTAGTGGTTTGGTACCCTTTAGCGGGAGGGCCCTTGAGACCCAGTACTTC. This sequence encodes CASGLVPFSGRALETQYF.

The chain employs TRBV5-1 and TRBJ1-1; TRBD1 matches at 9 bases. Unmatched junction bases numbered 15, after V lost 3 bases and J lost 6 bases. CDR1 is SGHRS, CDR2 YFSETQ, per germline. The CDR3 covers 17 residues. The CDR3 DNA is TGCGCCAGCAGCTCCAGTAGGGGGGGGACAGGGCTCGCTGAAGCTTTCTTT. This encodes CASSSSRGGTGLAEAFF.

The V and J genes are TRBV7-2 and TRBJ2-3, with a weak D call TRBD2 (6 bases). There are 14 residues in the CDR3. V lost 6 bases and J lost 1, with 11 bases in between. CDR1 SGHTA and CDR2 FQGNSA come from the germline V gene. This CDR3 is CASRHSGGTDTQYF. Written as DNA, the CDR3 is TGTGCCAGCAGACACTCGGGGGGCACAGATACGCAGTATTTT.

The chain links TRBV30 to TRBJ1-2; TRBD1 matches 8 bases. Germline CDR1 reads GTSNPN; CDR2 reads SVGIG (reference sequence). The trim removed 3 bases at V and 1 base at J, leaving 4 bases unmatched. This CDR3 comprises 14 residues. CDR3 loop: CAWRGDRGNYGYTF. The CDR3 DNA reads TGTGCCTGGAGGGGAGACAGGGGTAACTATGGCTACACCTTC.

CDR3 sequence: CASTITGAQGGGYTF. Here the CDR3 DNA reads TGTGCCAGCACGATTACAGGAGCCCAAGGGGGTGGCTACACCTTC. The chain recombines TRBV2 with TRBJ1-2, with a possible D match to TRBD1 (6 bases). V was clipped by 7 bases and J by 7 bases, with 22 bases between them. The CDR3 contains 15 residues. CDR1 and CDR2 (germline): SNHLY, FYNNEI.

The CDR3 sequence is CASSYQGLTYEQYF. As DNA, the CDR3 is TGTGCCAGCAGTTACCAGGGGCTGACCTACGAGCAGTACTTC. This chain joins TRBV27 and TRBJ2-7, with a tentative D call TRBD1 (6 bases). This CDR3 region has 14 residues. Looked up from germline, CDR1 is MNHEY and CDR2 is SMNVEV (reference sequence). V lost 4 bases and J lost 2, with 12 bases in between.

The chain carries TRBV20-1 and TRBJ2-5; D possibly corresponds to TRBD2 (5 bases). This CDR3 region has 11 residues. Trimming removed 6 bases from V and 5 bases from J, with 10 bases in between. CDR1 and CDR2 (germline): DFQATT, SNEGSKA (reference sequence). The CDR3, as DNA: TGCAGTGCGGACGAGGGCGAGACCCAGTACTTC. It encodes CSADEGETQYF.

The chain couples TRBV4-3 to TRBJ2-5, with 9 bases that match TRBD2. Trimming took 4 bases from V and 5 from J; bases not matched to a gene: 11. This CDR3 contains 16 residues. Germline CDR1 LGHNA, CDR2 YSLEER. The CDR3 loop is CASSRSLAGRGETQYF. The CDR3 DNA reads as TGCGCCAGCAGCCGTAGCCTAGCGGGGCGAGGGGAGACCCAGTACTTC.

The CDR3 sequence is CASSESRGNTDTQYF. DNA for the CDR3: TGTGCCAGCAGTGAAAGCAGGGGAAACACAGATACGCAGTATTTT. The V and J genes are TRBV6-1 and TRBJ2-3; tentatively, D is TRBD1 (6 bases). The germline gives CDR1 MNHNS, CDR2 SASEGT. Between the trimmed V and J ends, which lost 2 bases and 2 bases, there was a span of 11 bases. The CDR3 loop spans 15 amino acids.

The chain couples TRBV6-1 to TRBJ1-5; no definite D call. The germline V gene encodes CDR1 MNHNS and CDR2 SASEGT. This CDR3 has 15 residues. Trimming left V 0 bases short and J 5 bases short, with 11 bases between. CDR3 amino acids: CASSEAGGTYQPQHF. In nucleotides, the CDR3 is TGTGCCAGCAGTGAAGCTGGAGGCACTTATCAGCCCCAGCATTTT.

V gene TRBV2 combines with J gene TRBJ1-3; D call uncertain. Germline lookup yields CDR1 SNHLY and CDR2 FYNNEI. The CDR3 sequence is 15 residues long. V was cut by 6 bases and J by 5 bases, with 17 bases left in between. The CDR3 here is CASREGAGSRNTIYF. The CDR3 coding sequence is TGTGCCAGCAGGGAGGGCGCGGGTTCTAGAAACACCATATATTTT.

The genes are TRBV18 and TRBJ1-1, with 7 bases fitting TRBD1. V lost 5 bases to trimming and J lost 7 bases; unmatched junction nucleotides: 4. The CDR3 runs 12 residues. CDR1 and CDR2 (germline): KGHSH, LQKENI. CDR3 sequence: CASSYGQVEAFF. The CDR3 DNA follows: TGTGCCAGCTCATACGGACAGGTTGAAGCTTTCTTT.

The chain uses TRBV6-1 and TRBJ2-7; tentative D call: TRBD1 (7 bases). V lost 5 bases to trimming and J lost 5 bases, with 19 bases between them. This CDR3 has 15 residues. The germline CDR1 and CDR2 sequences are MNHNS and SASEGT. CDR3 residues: CASSTNPGGYDEQYF. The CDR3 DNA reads TGTGCCAGCAGTACGAACCCAGGGGGGTACGACGAGCAGTACTTC.

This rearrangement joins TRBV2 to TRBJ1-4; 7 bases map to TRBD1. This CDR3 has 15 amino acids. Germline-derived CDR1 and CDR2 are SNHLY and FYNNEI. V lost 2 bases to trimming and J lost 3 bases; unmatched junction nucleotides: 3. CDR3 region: CASSESGQANEKLFF. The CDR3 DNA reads TGTGCCAGCAGTGAATCTGGACAGGCTAATGAAAAACTGTTTTTT.

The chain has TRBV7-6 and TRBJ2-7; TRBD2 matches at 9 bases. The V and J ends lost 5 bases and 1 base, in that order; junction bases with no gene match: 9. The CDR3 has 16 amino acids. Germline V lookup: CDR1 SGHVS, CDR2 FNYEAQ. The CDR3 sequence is CASSPPPGLASYEQYF. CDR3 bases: TGTGCCAGCAGCCCCCCTCCGGGACTAGCATCCTACGAGCAGTACTTC.

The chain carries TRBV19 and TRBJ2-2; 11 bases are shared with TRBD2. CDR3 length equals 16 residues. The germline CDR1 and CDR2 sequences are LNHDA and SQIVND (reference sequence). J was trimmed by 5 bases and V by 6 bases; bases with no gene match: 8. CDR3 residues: CASRVTSGRSTGELFF. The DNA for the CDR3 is TGTGCCAGTAGAGTCACTAGCGGGAGAAGTACCGGGGAGCTGTTTTTT.

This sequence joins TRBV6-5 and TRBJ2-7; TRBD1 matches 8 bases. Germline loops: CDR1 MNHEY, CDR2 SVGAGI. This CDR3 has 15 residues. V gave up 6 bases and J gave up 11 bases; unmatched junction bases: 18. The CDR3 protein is CASRFKQGVSTKEYF. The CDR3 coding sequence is TGTGCCAGCAGATTCAAACAGGGGGTTTCTACGAAGGAGTACTTC.

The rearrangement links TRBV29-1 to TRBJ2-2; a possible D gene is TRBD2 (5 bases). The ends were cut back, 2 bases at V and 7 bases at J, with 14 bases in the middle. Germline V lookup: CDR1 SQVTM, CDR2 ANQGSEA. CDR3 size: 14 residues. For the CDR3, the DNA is TGCAGCGTTGAAAGAAGGGCTGCGGGCGGGGAGCTGTTTTTT. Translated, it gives CSVERRAAGGELFF.